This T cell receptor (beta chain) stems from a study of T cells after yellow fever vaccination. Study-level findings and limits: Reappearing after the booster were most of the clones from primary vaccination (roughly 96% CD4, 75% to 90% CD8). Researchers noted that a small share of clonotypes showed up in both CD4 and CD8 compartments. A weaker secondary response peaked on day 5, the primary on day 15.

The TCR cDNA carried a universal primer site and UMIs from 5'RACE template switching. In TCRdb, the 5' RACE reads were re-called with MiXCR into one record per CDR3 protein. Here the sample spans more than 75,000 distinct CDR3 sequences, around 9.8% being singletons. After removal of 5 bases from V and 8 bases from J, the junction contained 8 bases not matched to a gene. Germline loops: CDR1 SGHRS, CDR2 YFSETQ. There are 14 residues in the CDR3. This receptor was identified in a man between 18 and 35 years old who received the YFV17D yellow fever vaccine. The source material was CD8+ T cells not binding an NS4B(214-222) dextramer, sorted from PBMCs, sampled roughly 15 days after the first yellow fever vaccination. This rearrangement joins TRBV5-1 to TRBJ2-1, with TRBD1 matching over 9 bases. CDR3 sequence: CASRYRDRVDEQFF. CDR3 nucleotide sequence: TGCGCCAGCAGATACCGGGACAGGGTCGATGAGCAGTTCTTC.